The source of this TCR beta chain is a study of T-cell memory formation after mild COVID-19. Study information: TCR clusters were mostly donor specific. Study outcomes and limitations: Proof of SARS-CoV-2 specificity was absent for the second-wave clones that crested on day 37. Clones that got smaller from day 15 to 85 had even CD4/CD8, while clones growing later tipped toward CD4+.

There are many counts of this clonotype. Its antigen is not known. MiXCR was run by TCRdb on the 5' RACE reads, yielding one entry per CDR3 protein. Of around 340,000 distinct CDR3 sequences listed, 15% to 20% were seen once; the top ten hold approximately 20%. CDR1 and CDR2 (germline): SEHNR, FQNEAQ (reference sequence). V lost 3 bases, J lost 2 bases, and 11 bases lay in between. The CDR3 is 15 residues long. The TCR comes from a man between 18 and 35 years old who had mild COVID-19 (a few samples of this study predate the infection). Cell type and time point are not known. V usage is TRBV7-9 and J usage is TRBJ2-1, with D possibly TRBD1 on 6 matching bases. The sample was PBMCs or a T cell subset sorted from them (not recorded which). The CDR3 DNA sequence: TGTGCCAGCAGCTTTCTAGCAGGGGCCTACAATGAGCAGTTCTTC. Its protein product is CASSFLAGAYNEQFF.